A single sample gave rise to the 27 T cell receptor beta chains below, sequenced in a study of T cells in Graves' hyperthyroidism and ophthalmopathy (dated by TCRdb to the late 2010s). The receptor library was made with multiplex PCR. Data came from an Illumina HiSeq 2000. TCR beta CDR3 regions were amplified from RNA transcripts. The TCR CDR3 was subjected to a first round of RT-PCR using the HTBI primer set and the Qiagen OneStep RT-PCR kit. TCRdb reprocessing: public reads trimmed at Q25 with fastp, clones called with MiXCR, in-frame beta chains kept. Every distinct CDR3 protein forms one entry, paired with its most common genes and DNA. This sample has roughly 280,000 distinct CDR3 sequences in its table, and more than 15% of those were observed once. Approximately 60% of the sample comes from the top ten. Sequenced material: blood. The receptors originated from a woman aged 55-70 years with Graves' ophthalmopathy.

This clonotype was counted at least ten times. CDR3 in DNA: TGTGCCAGCATAGGGGGGGCGGATTCAGATACGCAGTATTTT. Translating it yields CASIGGADSDTQYF. V and J are TRBV6-1 and TRBJ2-3, with a weak D call TRBD2 (7 bases). V lost 7 bases and J 4 bases, leaving 15 bases between the germline ends. The CDR3 covers 14 residues. Germline V CDR1 and CDR2: MNHNS, SASEGT.

This clonotype was observed a few times. The genes are TRBV6-1 and TRBJ1-5; D gene ambiguous. From germline, CDR1 is MNHNS and CDR2 SASEGT. The CDR3 covers 14 residues. The germline V and J ends were trimmed by 4 bases and 2 bases, with 9 bases remaining between them. The CDR3 sequence is CASSVGQGNQPQHF. The CDR3 region has the DNA TGTGCCAGCAGTGTCGGTCAGGGCAATCAGCCCCAGCATTTT.

The CDR3 protein is CASNWRVGEKLFF. For the CDR3, the DNA is TGTGCCAGCAATTGGCGGGTGGGGGAAAAACTGTTTTTT. V usage is TRBV28 and J usage is TRBJ1-4; D gene unclear. The CDR3 totals 13 residues. V gave up 7 bases and J gave up 8 bases, with 14 bases separating them. CDR1 MDHEN and CDR2 SYDVKM come from the germline V gene.

This clonotype was counted between two and nine times. The chain links TRBV5-1 to TRBJ2-3; perhaps TRBD1 as D (5 bases). The CDR3 loop spans 14 amino acids. Looked up from germline, CDR1 is SGHRS and CDR2 is YFSETQ. The V end lost 4 bases, the J end lost 4 bases, and 13 bases lay between the germline ends. CDR3 loop: CASSLPQGSDTQYF. The CDR3 DNA follows: TGCGCCAGCAGCCTCCCCCAGGGATCAGATACGCAGTATTTT.

This clonotype was observed a few times. In DNA, the CDR3 is TGTGCCAGCAGCCGAGCAGGACAGAGGAACACTGAAGCTTTCTTT. Its translation is CASSRAGQRNTEAFF. The chain carries TRBV12-3 or TRBV12-4 and TRBJ1-1, with TRBD1 as a possible D gene (6 bases). Trimming took off 6 bases at V and 1 base at J, with 15 bases between the two ends. The CDR3 contains 15 residues.

Concerning this clonotype itself: A much more abundant neighbour one base away suggests this may be a read error. CDR3 bases: TGTGCCAGCAGCTTAAGCGGGAGCGCAGGCTACACCTTC. Encoded protein: CASSLSGSAGYTF. The J gene is TRBJ1-2, the V gene TRBV7-3; D gene uncertain. The germline V and J ends were trimmed by 1 base and 8 bases, with 11 bases remaining between them. Germline V lookup: CDR1 SGHTA, CDR2 FQGTGA. The CDR3 length is 13 residues. The full variable domain, rest sourced from reference TRBV7-3 and TRBJ1-2, is GAGVSQTPSNKVTEKGKYVELRCDPISGHTALYWYRQSLGQGPEFLIYFQGTGAADDSGLPNDRFFAVRPEGSVSTLKIQRTERGDSAVYLCASSLSGSAGYTFGSGTRLTVV.

The chain joins TRBV14 to TRBJ2-3; the D gene is possibly TRBD1 (6 bases). CDR3 length: 16 amino acids. Germline V gives CDR1 SGHDN, CDR2 FVKESK. The germline V and J ends were trimmed by 4 bases and 2 bases, with 16 bases remaining between them. This CDR3 reads CASSLNRDSLTDTQYF. The CDR3 nucleotides read TGTGCCAGCAGCCTTAACAGGGATTCACTCACAGATACGCAGTATTTT.

This sequence joins TRBV4-1 and TRBJ2-7; D remains unclear. V lost 2 bases and J lost 2, with 10 bases in between. Germline assignment: CDR1 MGHRA and CDR2 YSYEKL. The CDR3 has 14 amino acids. The DNA of the CDR3 is TGCGCCAGCAGCCAATACGACGGAACCTACGAGCAGTACTTC. Its translation: CASSQYDGTYEQYF.

This clonotype was recorded many times. The chain is built from TRBV12-3 or TRBV12-4 and TRBJ2-3; the match to TRBD2 covers 9 bases. The CDR3 is 15 amino acids. V gave up 8 bases and J gave up 1 base; unmatched junction bases: 7. This chain's CDR3 is CASSSSGTGTDTQYF. In DNA, the CDR3 is TGTGCCAGCTCCTCTAGCGGGACCGGCACAGATACGCAGTATTTT.

The gene calls are TRBV7-2 and TRBJ2-7, with 16 bases matching TRBD2. Germline CDR1 reads SGHTA; CDR2 reads FQGNSA. The V gene end was trimmed by 6 bases and the J gene end by 4 bases; junction bases not matched to a gene: 3. The CDR3 is 15 residues long. The CDR3 bases are TGTGCCAGCAGGTCGGGACTAGCGGGAGGGTACGAGCAGTACTTC. This codes for CASRSGLAGGYEQYF.

The chain recombines TRBV27 with TRBJ2-5; 7 nucleotides align to TRBD1. V gave up 9 bases and J gave up 1 base; unmatched junction bases: 11. The germline V gene has CDR1 MNHEY and CDR2 SMNVEV (reference sequence). The CDR3 consists of 15 residues. CDR3 bases: TGTGCCAGTGTACGACAGGGTCATATCCAAGAGACCCAGTACTTC. Protein product: CASVRQGHIQETQYF.

The rearrangement links TRBV5-1 to TRBJ2-7; the match to TRBD1 covers 11 bases. Germline CDR1 SGHRS, CDR2 YFSETQ. The V and J ends lost 0 bases and 5 bases, in that order; junction bases with no gene match: 4. The CDR3 has 15 amino acids. The CDR3 spells CASSLAGTGGDEQYF. DNA for the CDR3: TGCGCCAGCAGCTTGGCCGGGACAGGGGGTGACGAGCAGTACTTC.

This clonotype has at least ten counts. The CDR3 DNA sequence: TGTGCCAGCAGCCAAGCGGGGATCTACAATGAGCAGTTCTTC. This encodes CASSQAGIYNEQFF. J is TRBJ2-1 and V is TRBV3-1; a weak D match, TRBD2 (5 bases). Germline CDR1 and CDR2: LGHDT and YNNKEL (reference sequence). With 1 base removed from V and 3 bases from J, the gap between germline ends came to 7 bases. The CDR3 spans 14 residues.

This clonotype was seen at least ten times. One end of the junction varies from germline; a read error may be responsible. CDR3 bases: TGTGCCAGCAGGGAAGGACAGGAGCTCTATGGCTACACCTTC. This sequence encodes CASREGQELYGYTF. The chain joins TRBV6-1 to TRBJ1-2; 7 positions match TRBD1. Germline values: CDR1 MNHNS, CDR2 SASEGT. This CDR3 has 14 residues.

This clonotype has ten or more counts. V is TRBV7-2 and J is TRBJ1-4, with D maybe TRBD1 (5 bases). Germline values: CDR1 SGHTA, CDR2 FQGNSA. This CDR3 contains 16 residues. V was pared by 5 bases and J by 8 bases, with 21 bases between. CDR3 protein: CASSPRRQGAIEKLFF. The CDR3 DNA sequence: TGTGCCAGCAGCCCCCGGCGGCAGGGAGCCATAGAAAAACTGTTTTTT.

This clonotype has a count of ten or more. The chain employs TRBV5-6 and TRBJ2-5; TRBD1 matches 7 bases. This CDR3 comprises 15 residues. After removal of 5 bases from V and 5 bases from J, the junction contained 12 bases not matched to a gene. CDR1 is SGHDT and CDR2 is YYEEEE in the germline V gene. CDR3 sequence: CASRSAGTVWETQYF. CDR3 nucleotide sequence: TGTGCCAGCAGGTCCGCCGGGACAGTATGGGAGACCCAGTACTTC.

This sequence joins TRBV7-2 and TRBJ1-1, with D possibly matching TRBD1 (6 bases). This CDR3 comprises 16 residues. Per the germline V gene, CDR1 is SGHTA and CDR2 is FQGNSA. Trimming took 6 bases from V and 3 from J, leaving 20 bases between them. The chain's CDR3 is CASRYPGGGKDTEAFF. The CDR3 region has the DNA TGTGCCAGCAGATACCCTGGGGGCGGGAAGGACACTGAAGCTTTCTTT.

This rearrangement joins TRBV11-2 to TRBJ2-1; D may be TRBD1 (5 bases). Germline V CDR1 and CDR2: SGHAT, FQNNGV. This CDR3 contains 12 residues. Deletions cut 6 bases from V and 8 bases from J, with 11 bases between. The CDR3 loop reads CASSGAEYEQFF. The CDR3 region has the DNA TGTGCCAGCAGTGGGGCGGAGTATGAGCAGTTCTTC.

This clonotype was counted many times. The gene calls are TRBV7-2 and TRBJ2-5, with 7 bases identical to TRBD2. The germline V gene encodes CDR1 SGHTA and CDR2 FQGNSA. V shed 0 bases, J shed 1 base, and the junction held 8 bases outside the gene matches. The length of the CDR3 is 17 residues. In DNA, the CDR3 is TGTGCCAGCAGCTTAGCGCCTAGCGGCTTTCCCCAAGAGACCCAGTACTTC. This sequence encodes CASSLAPSGFPQETQYF.

This clonotype has more than one count but fewer than ten. The chain uses TRBV20-1 and TRBJ2-1, with D maybe TRBD2 (5 bases). Trimming removed 5 bases from V and 7 bases from J, with 9 bases in between. Germline values: CDR1 DFQATT, CDR2 SNEGSKA (reference sequence). The CDR3 runs to 11 residues. CDR3 in amino acids: CSAPTRNEQFF. The CDR3 DNA sequence: TGCAGTGCTCCTACTAGAAATGAGCAGTTCTTC.

This clonotype was seen a few times. The gene calls are TRBV19 and TRBJ1-2, with D unresolved. CDR1 is LNHDA, CDR2 SQIVND, per germline (reference sequence). The V gene lost 7 bases and the J gene lost 3 bases, with 15 bases spanning the gap. CDR3 size: 14 residues. CDR3 amino acids: CASTPGFGHYGYTF. As DNA, the CDR3 is TGTGCCAGTACCCCTGGGTTCGGCCACTATGGCTACACCTTC.

There are a few counts of this clonotype. The rearrangement joins TRBV20-1 to TRBJ2-7; 7 nucleotides align to TRBD1. The germline CDR1 and CDR2 sequences are DFQATT and SNEGSKA (reference sequence). V lost 1 base and J lost 8; bases outside the gene matches: 11. The CDR3 consists of 14 residues. For the CDR3, the DNA is TGCAGTGCTAGAGGTGCATCGACAGGGCAGAAGCAGTACTTC. Encoded protein: CSARGASTGQKQYF.

Many counts were recorded for this clonotype. This sequence joins TRBV5-5 and TRBJ2-1; a possible D gene is TRBD1 (5 bases). The ends were cut back, 3 bases at V and 7 bases at J, with 14 bases in the middle. Germline V lookup: CDR1 SGHKS, CDR2 YYEKEE (reference sequence). This CDR3 region has 14 residues. CDR3 in amino acids: CASSYQTARNEQFF. The CDR3 DNA reads as TGTGCCAGCAGCTATCAGACAGCTAGAAATGAGCAGTTCTTC.

The rearrangement joins TRBV5-4 to TRBJ2-3; D remains ambiguous. The CDR3 covers 15 residues. Germline loops: CDR1 SGHNT, CDR2 YYREEE (reference sequence). The V end lost 2 bases, the J end lost 3 bases, and 13 bases lay between the germline ends. In DNA, the CDR3 is TGTGCCAGCAGCTTCCTCCCCACGGTTACAGATACGCAGTATTTT. Its protein product is CASSFLPTVTDTQYF.

Turning to this clonotype: Germline and junction disagree at one end, which may indicate a read error. V gene TRBV27 combines with J gene TRBJ2-1; possibly TRBD1 or TRBD2 for D (6 bases each). Germline CDR1 is MNHEY and CDR2 is SMNVEV (reference sequence). This CDR3 region has 17 residues. In DNA, the CDR3 is TGCGCCAGCAGCCATCTCACTAGGGGGGACTCCTACAATGAGCAGTTCTTC. This codes for CASSHLTRGDSYNEQFF.

V gene TRBV30 combines with J gene TRBJ1-2, with a weak D call TRBD1 (5 bases). CDR3 length: 11 residues. Germline V gene lookup returns CDR1 GTSNPN and CDR2 SVGIG (reference sequence). Deletions cut 5 bases from V and 10 bases from J, with 14 bases between. CDR3: CAWDTGVDYTF. The CDR3 coding sequence is TGTGCCTGGGATACAGGCGTTGACTACACCTTC.

This clonotype was recorded at least ten times. The V and J genes are TRBV7-9 and TRBJ2-5; D possibly corresponds to TRBD1 (6 bases). The CDR3 has 16 residues. V was pared by 5 bases and J by 2 bases, with 18 bases between. Per germline, CDR1 SEHNR and CDR2 FQNEAQ (reference sequence). CDR3 residues: CASSMTGLLDQETQYF. CDR3 DNA: TGTGCCAGCAGCATGACAGGCCTTCTCGATCAAGAGACCCAGTACTTC.